The 18 T cell receptor beta chains listed next were all sequenced from one sample in a study of blood T cells in healthy people across ages. PCR was performed a second time for roughly 7 to 11 cycles using a sample-barcoded 5' primer and a J-beta primer mix. TCRdb itself ran the 5' RACE reads through MiXCR, one entry per CDR3 protein. The table includes 1.5 million or so distinct CDR3 sequences, 42% detected once. The specimen sequenced was blood. Receptors originate from a woman between 18 and 29 years old in good health.

The V gene is TRBV29-1, the J gene TRBJ2-1; D could derive from TRBD1 or TRBD2 (6 bases each). The CDR3 length is 15 residues. Per the germline V gene, CDR1 is SQVTM and CDR2 is ANQGSEA. Trimming took 1 base from V and 7 from J, leaving 17 bases between them. For the CDR3, the DNA is TGCAGCGTTGAAGGGGCTAGGGGGACTTTTAATGAGCAGTTCTTC. This codes for CSVEGARGTFNEQFF.

This clonotype was observed a few times. The chain combines TRBV27 with TRBJ2-1; no firm D call. Germline-derived CDR1 and CDR2 are MNHEY and SMNVEV (reference sequence). This CDR3 spans 12 amino acids. V was cut by 5 bases and J by 9 bases, with 11 bases left in between. Here the CDR3 DNA reads TGTGCCAGCAGTCTCCTCAACAGTGAGCAGTTCTTC. Amino acids: CASSLLNSEQFF.

The chain couples TRBV2 to TRBJ2-3; no clear D gene. CDR3 length: 15 residues. Germline CDR1 reads SNHLY; CDR2 reads FYNNEI. Trimming cost V 4 bases and J 0 bases, with 11 bases left between them. The CDR3 DNA reads as TGTGCCAGCAGTGTAACAGCCTTTAGCACAGATACGCAGTATTTT. This translates into CASSVTAFSTDTQYF.

The rearrangement joins TRBV14 to TRBJ2-3; tentative D call: TRBD2 (7 bases). CDR3 size: 16 residues. CDR1 is SGHDN, CDR2 FVKESK, per germline. Trimming cost V 4 bases and J 4 bases, with 18 bases left between them. The CDR3 DNA sequence: TGTGCCAGCAGCCTCAGGGGAGGGGGGGCCGCAGATACGCAGTATTTT. This codes for CASSLRGGGAADTQYF.

The table lists this clonotype with a few counts. The rearrangement joins TRBV21-1 to TRBJ2-3; the table's D call of TRBD2 was not tested on the DNA. TRBV21-1 is a recognized pseudogene. The length of the CDR3 is 18 residues. The CDR3 protein is CASSTTGPSGVHTDTQYF. Here the CDR3 DNA reads TGTGCCAGCAGCACGACGGGGCCCTCGGGGGTACACACAGATACGCAGTATTTT.

This chain links TRBV20-1 with TRBJ1-5; TRBD1 agrees at 8 bases. Germline CDR1 reads DFQATT; CDR2 reads SNEGSKA (reference sequence). The trim removed 6 bases at V and 2 bases at J, leaving 6 bases unmatched. CDR3 length equals 14 residues. CDR3 amino acids: CSALPGQGNQPQHF. The CDR3 DNA reads TGCAGTGCCCTCCCGGGACAGGGCAATCAGCCCCAGCATTTT.

The chain has TRBV20-1 and TRBJ1-2; 10 bases are shared with TRBD1. Losses at the gene ends were 3 bases for V and 4 bases for J; bases not matched to a gene: 2. Germline lookup yields CDR1 DFQATT and CDR2 SNEGSKA (reference sequence). This CDR3 contains 13 residues. The CDR3: CSARTGGSYGYTF. CDR3 nucleotides: TGCAGTGCTAGGACAGGGGGCAGCTATGGCTACACCTTC.

This chain connects TRBV18 to TRBJ2-3; 9 nucleotides agree with TRBD2. The CDR3 is made up of 17 amino acids. CDR1 and CDR2 (germline): KGHSH, LQKENI. With 0 bases clipped from V and 2 bases from J, the junction kept 6 bases outside the gene matches. This CDR3 is CASSPPSPSGTTDTQYF. Here the CDR3 DNA reads TGTGCCAGCTCACCACCGAGCCCTAGCGGGACCACAGATACGCAGTATTTT.

The chain carries TRBV18 and TRBJ2-7; D perhaps matches TRBD1 (6 bases). Germline assignment: CDR1 KGHSH and CDR2 LQKENI. V shed 6 bases and J shed 2 bases, with 17 bases lying between them. The CDR3 extends over 15 amino acids. CDR3 in DNA: TGTGCCAGCTCTCCAATGGACAGTGGGGCCTACGAGCAGTACTTC. Encoded protein: CASSPMDSGAYEQYF.

The chain employs TRBV10-3 and TRBJ2-7; TRBD1 matches at 8 bases. Germline V gene sequence: CDR1 ENHRY, CDR2 SYGVKD. CDR3 length: 15 amino acids. Trimming cost V 2 bases and J 2 bases; bases outside gene matches: 5. In DNA form, the CDR3 reads TGTGCCATCAGTGAGCCGCGACAGGGGACCTACGAGCAGTACTTC. Its protein product is CAISEPRQGTYEQYF.

This sequence joins TRBV27 and TRBJ2-7; D may be TRBD1 (5 bases). This CDR3 spans 14 amino acids. Germline V gene data show CDR1 as MNHEY and CDR2 as SMNVEV (reference sequence). Trimming removed 5 bases from V and 3 bases from J, with 14 bases in between. The CDR3 bases are TGTGCCAGCAGTCCTAGGGGAACTTACTACGAGCAGTACTTC. This sequence encodes CASSPRGTYYEQYF.

This clonotype came up a few times. The chain links TRBV20-1 to TRBJ2-3; the D is unclear. Trimming pared 7 bases from V and 4 bases from J, leaving 6 bases between. There are 10 residues in the CDR3. Germline assignment: CDR1 DFQATT and CDR2 SNEGSKA (reference sequence). CDR3 in DNA: TGCAGTGTGAAGGCAGATACGCAGTATTTT. It is translated as CSVKADTQYF.

This clonotype was seen a single time. The genes are TRBV6-4 and TRBJ2-4, with 9 bases lining up with TRBD1. The end of the DNA fits TRBJ2-7 better, so the J call may be wrong. The CDR3 has 15 residues. Germline CDR1 is MRHNA and CDR2 is SNTAGT. CDR3 bases: TGTGCCAGCAGGGGTGGGACAGGGCGGACCTCCGAGCAGTACTTC. Its translation: CASRGGTGRTSEQYF.

This clonotype has only a few counts. The chain employs TRBV28 and TRBJ2-5, with 13 bases matching TRBD2. The ends lost 4 bases at V and 7 bases at J; junction bases unmatched: 9. This CDR3 contains 16 residues. The germline V gene encodes CDR1 MDHEN and CDR2 SYDVKM. The CDR3 region is CASSSPGLAGRATQYF. The CDR3 DNA is TGTGCCAGCAGTTCTCCGGGACTAGCGGGGCGCGCGACCCAGTACTTC.

This clonotype appeared once. The genes are TRBV29-1 and TRBJ2-3, with TRBD2 as a possible D gene (5 bases). This CDR3 comprises 18 residues. CDR1 and CDR2 (germline): SQVTM, ANQGSEA. V lost 3 bases and J lost 3, with 25 bases in between. The CDR3 sequence is CSVEWWFQLGVRTDTQYF. The CDR3 nucleotides are TGCAGCGTTGAGTGGTGGTTTCAACTAGGAGTACGGACAGATACGCAGTATTTT.

In DNA, the CDR3 is TGTGCCAGCAGGAGACAGGCCACAGATACGCAGTATTTT. This sequence encodes CASRRQATDTQYF. V usage is TRBV27 and J usage is TRBJ2-3, with D possibly being TRBD1 (6 bases). Trimming removed 6 bases at V and 2 bases at J, with 9 bases between. Germline values: CDR1 MNHEY, CDR2 SMNVEV (reference sequence). The CDR3 loop spans 13 amino acids.

This clonotype was counted a single time. A read error may account for a junction end that differs from germline. CDR3: CTSSPPGTSASNEQFF. CDR3 nucleotide sequence: TGTACCAGCAGCCCCCCCGGGACTAGCGCTTCCAATGAGCAGTTCTTC. V and J are TRBV7-9 and TRBJ2-1; 10 nucleotides align to TRBD2. Germline CDR1 and CDR2: SEHNR and FQNEAQ (reference sequence). This CDR3 is 16 amino acids long.

Details on this clonotype: At one end, the junction sequence differs from germline, possibly due to a read error. The chain links TRBV10-3 to TRBJ1-2; D gene uncertain. Germline V gene data show CDR1 as ENHRY and CDR2 as SYGVKD. The CDR3 is 18 amino acids. Here the CDR3 reads CAISESSWRSITNHGYTF. As DNA, the CDR3 is TGTGCCATCAGTGAGTCGAGTTGGAGATCCATTACTAACCATGGCTACACCTTC.